The next 27 T cell receptor beta chains were all read from a single sample in a study of cytomegalovirus exposure and HLA in healthy donors. PCR primers comprised 60 Vbeta and 13 Jbeta primers. TCRdb keeps only in-frame clones here, not all; method: immunoSEQ multiplex PCR. The sample holds some 130,000 clones, under 85% seen once. Sequences were obtained from PBMCs. The receptors originated from a woman aged 50 to 65 in good health and CMV-seropositive.

The gene calls are TRBV7-9 and TRBJ2-4; 11 nucleotides align to TRBD2. CDR3 length: 16 amino acids. V lost 5 bases to trimming and J lost 5 bases; unmatched junction nucleotides: 8. CDR1 SEHNR and CDR2 FQNEAQ come from the germline V gene (reference sequence). CDR3 residues: CASSRSVTSGENIQYF. The CDR3 nucleotides read TGTGCCAGCAGCCGATCCGTGACTAGCGGGGAAAACATTCAGTACTTC.

V gene TRBV6-5 combines with J gene TRBJ2-1; 10 bases align to TRBD2. The CDR3 length is 15 residues. CDR1 and CDR2 from the germline V gene are MNHEY and SVGAGI. Unmatched junction bases numbered 3, after V lost 2 bases and J lost 5 bases. Written as DNA, the CDR3 is TGTGCCAGCAGTTACCAGCGGGGGGGCGACAATGAGCAGTTCTTC. Protein: CASSYQRGGDNEQFF.

This clone has only one observation. The rearrangement uses TRBV6-1 and TRBJ1-1; 8 bases fit TRBD1. J gave up 4 bases and V 4 bases, and 5 bases lay outside the gene matches. The CDR3 is made up of 14 amino acids. Germline CDR1 reads MNHNS; CDR2 reads SASEGT. DNA for the CDR3: TGTGCCAGCAGTGCCCAGGGGGCCGGCACTGAAGCTTTCTTT. As protein: CASSAQGAGTEAFF.

This clone was counted between two and nine times. The chain has TRBV10-1 and TRBJ1-4; D is undetermined. V lost 4 bases, J lost 5 bases, and 8 bases lay in between. The CDR3 spans 13 residues. The V gene's germline CDR1 is WNHNN and CDR2 SYGVQD (reference sequence). CDR3 residues: CASSGSQNEKLFF. CDR3 bases: TGCGCCAGCAGTGGATCGCAGAATGAAAAACTGTTTTTT.

This sequence joins TRBV30 and TRBJ2-7; weak D call: TRBD1 (6 bases). Per the germline V gene, CDR1 is GTSNPN and CDR2 is SVGIG (reference sequence). The CDR3 length is 14 residues. Trimming removed 1 base from V and 5 bases from J, with 15 bases in between. Written as DNA, the CDR3 is TGTGCCTGGAGTGGGTCAGGGGCCCTCCACGAGCAGTACTTC. It codes for CAWSGSGALHEQYF.

This clone was detected only a few times. The chain joins TRBV7-2 to TRBJ1-5, with D possibly TRBD1 on 6 matching bases. This CDR3 spans 18 amino acids. Germline V CDR1 and CDR2: SGHTA, FQGNSA. The V end was cut by 1 base, the J end by 1 base, with 17 bases between. For the CDR3, the DNA is TGTGCCAGCAGCTTAGAAGCCCCCTGGGGGCGAAGCAATCAGCCCCAGCATTTT. Its translation: CASSLEAPWGRSNQPQHF.

This chain links TRBV10-3 with TRBJ1-2, with 10 bases identical to TRBD1. The CDR3 has 14 amino acids. The V gene's germline CDR1 is ENHRY and CDR2 SYGVKD. J lost 12 bases, V lost 0 bases, and 7 bases had no gene match. The CDR3 reads CAISESTGGVVHTF. The CDR3 coding sequence is TGTGCCATCAGTGAGTCGACAGGGGGCGTCGTCCACACCTTC.

This clone was seen only a few times. The chain links TRBV7-2 to TRBJ2-3; 8 bases map to TRBD2. The germline V gene has CDR1 SGHTA and CDR2 FQGNSA. Germline trimming cut 5 bases from V and 4 bases from J; bases unmatched to any gene: 14. This CDR3 has 17 residues. The CDR3 sequence: CASSPPLAGAGADTQYF. The CDR3 DNA is TGTGCCAGCAGCCCCCCCCTAGCGGGCGCGGGGGCAGATACGCAGTATTTT.

The gene calls are TRBV10-2 and TRBJ1-1; a possible D gene is TRBD1 (5 bases). This CDR3 comprises 12 residues. Per the germline V gene, CDR1 is WSHSY and CDR2 is SAAADI. V lost 6 bases and J 3 bases, leaving 8 bases between the germline ends. CDR3 DNA: TGCGCCAGCAGCCAGACAGACACTGAAGCTTTCTTT. It codes for CASSQTDTEAFF.

V is TRBV5-4 and J is TRBJ2-2; D gene unclear. CDR3 length equals 16 residues. V gave up 0 bases and J gave up 0 bases, with 9 bases separating them. The germline V gene has CDR1 SGHNT and CDR2 YYREEE (reference sequence). The CDR3 nucleotides are TGTGCCAGCAGCTTGGCCGCGAGTACGAACACCGGGGAGCTGTTTTTT. Encoded protein: CASSLAASTNTGELFF. Looking up the rest from reference TRBV5-4 and TRBJ2-2 gives the full variable domain: ETGVTQSPTHLIKTRGQQVTLRCSSQSGHNTVSWYQQALGQGPQFIFQYYREEENGRGNFPPRFSGLQFPNYSSELNVNALELDDSALYLCASSLAASTNTGELFFGEGSRLTVL.

The V call is TRBV6-5, the J call TRBJ2-7, with D possibly matching TRBD2 (7 bases). The germline gives CDR1 MNHEY, CDR2 SVGAGI. The CDR3 contains 14 residues. The V gene lost 7 bases and the J gene lost 7 bases, with 20 bases spanning the gap. As DNA, the CDR3 is TGTGCCAGCACCCGGAGCGCGGGGGCAGGGGAGCAGTACTTC. Its protein product is CASTRSAGAGEQYF.

For this clone: The junction departs from germline at one end; a sequencing error may be responsible. At the DNA level, this CDR3 is encoded by other sequences in the same sample as well. V gene TRBV5-1 combines with J gene TRBJ2-3; D gene unclear. Germline V lookup: CDR1 SGHRS, CDR2 YFSETQ. The CDR3 extends over 14 amino acids. CDR3 coding DNA: TGCGCCAGCAGCTTCGACACCCTGCGTGATACGCAGTACTTT. As protein: CASSFDTLRDTQYF.

The CDR3 bases are TGCGCCAGCCGGTCGACTGAAAACATTCAGTACTTC. This translates into CASRSTENIQYF. The chain combines TRBV5-1 with TRBJ2-4; unclear D gene. CDR1 is SGHRS and CDR2 is YFSETQ in the germline V gene. CDR3 length: 12 amino acids. Trimming stripped 7 bases from V and 5 bases from J, with 10 bases between. Variable domain in full (rest from reference TRBV5-1 and TRBJ2-4): KAGVTQTPRYLIKTRGQQVTLSCSPISGHRSVSWYQQTPGQGLQFLFEYFSETQRNKGNFPGRFSGRQFSNSRSEMNVSTLELGDSALYLCASRSTENIQYFGAGTRLSVL.

For the CDR3, the DNA is TGTGCCAGCAGGACTGGACATTTGAACACTGAAGCTTTCTTT. Protein product: CASRTGHLNTEAFF. The chain employs TRBV6-4 and TRBJ1-1, with a tentative D call TRBD1 (5 bases). V was shortened by 6 bases and J by 0 bases, with 11 bases between the two germline ends. This CDR3 region has 14 residues. CDR1 and CDR2 from the germline V gene are MRHNA and SNTAGT.

This clone was observed once. The gene calls are TRBV7-2 and TRBJ1-1, with TRBD1 identical over 10 bases. The CDR3 is 14 residues long. The germline gives CDR1 SGHTA, CDR2 FQGNSA. Trimming took 1 base from V and 5 from J; bases not matched to a gene: 1. CDR3 nucleotide sequence: TGTGCCAGCAGCTTAGGGGGACAGGGGACTGAAGCTTTCTTT. It yields the protein CASSLGGQGTEAFF.

The chain uses TRBV29-1 and TRBJ2-7, with TRBD1 identical over 9 bases. CDR3 size: 13 residues. CDR1 is SQVTM and CDR2 is ANQGSEA in the germline V gene. V trimming: 4 bases; J trimming: 4 bases; junction bases outside the gene matches: 5. CDR3 residues: CSVGGTGRYEQYF. In DNA, the CDR3 is TGCAGCGTTGGTGGGACAGGGAGGTACGAGCAGTACTTC.

This CDR3 reads CASSFGTGYYGYTF. The CDR3 bases are TGTGCCAGCAGCTTCGGGACAGGGTACTATGGCTACACCTTC. V is TRBV5-6 and J is TRBJ1-2; 9 bases line up with TRBD1. This CDR3 spans 14 amino acids. J gave up 3 bases and V 2 bases, and 2 bases lay outside the gene matches. Germline V gives CDR1 SGHDT, CDR2 YYEEEE.

The chain links TRBV5-1 to TRBJ2-5; the D gene is possibly TRBD1 (7 bases). The germline V and J ends were trimmed by 4 bases and 3 bases, with 10 bases remaining between them. Germline CDR1 is SGHRS and CDR2 is YFSETQ. The CDR3 contains 13 residues. The chain's CDR3 is CASSGGTEETQYF. Written as DNA, the CDR3 is TGCGCCAGCAGCGGCGGGACAGAAGAGACCCAGTACTTC.

This clone was recorded a few times. The identical CDR3 is also encoded by other nucleotide sequences in the sample. The chain uses TRBV7-9 and TRBJ2-7; 9 positions match TRBD2. Per the germline V gene, CDR1 is SEHNR and CDR2 is FQNEAQ (reference sequence). The CDR3 consists of 16 residues. Trimming cost V 5 bases and J 7 bases; bases outside gene matches: 15. CDR3 nucleotides: TGTGCCAGCAGCCCAGCCGAGCCCGGGACTAGCCATGAGCAGTACTTC. Translation gives CASSPAEPGTSHEQYF.

The CDR3 DNA is TGTGCCAGCAGCTTCCTTCCTAGCGGGGGGCAAGAGACCCAGTACTTC. Its translation is CASSFLPSGGQETQYF. The chain couples TRBV5-6 to TRBJ2-5, with 11 nucleotides matching TRBD2. V lost 2 bases and J lost 2; bases outside the gene matches: 5. Germline loops: CDR1 SGHDT, CDR2 YYEEEE. This CDR3 region has 16 residues.

V gene TRBV4-3 combines with J gene TRBJ1-1; 8 bases align to TRBD1. V shed 3 bases and J 4 bases; nucleotides not matched to a gene: 10. The germline gives CDR1 LGHNA, CDR2 YSLEER. The CDR3 consists of 16 residues. The CDR3, as DNA: TGCGCCAGCAGCCACGTGCAGGGGGCGCAGGCCACTGAAGCTTTCTTT. Protein product: CASSHVQGAQATEAFF.

The chain carries TRBV19 and TRBJ1-2, with a weak D call TRBD1 (6 bases). The length of the CDR3 is 12 residues. Trimming shortened V by 5 bases and J by 8 bases, and 12 bases separated the two germline ends. Germline CDR1 and CDR2: LNHDA and SQIVND (reference sequence). The chain's CDR3 is CASSGQFAGYTF. The DNA for the CDR3 is TGTGCCAGTAGTGGACAGTTCGCGGGCTACACCTTC.

J is TRBJ2-3 and V is TRBV7-9; D may be TRBD2 (6 bases). Between the trimmed V and J ends, which lost 5 bases and 3 bases, there was a span of 9 bases. Per germline, CDR1 SEHNR and CDR2 FQNEAQ (reference sequence). CDR3 length: 13 amino acids. The CDR3, as DNA: TGTGCCAGCAGCAGGAGCGGGACAGATACGCAGTATTTT. Encoded protein: CASSRSGTDTQYF. Filled out from reference TRBV7-9 and TRBJ2-3, the complete variable domain reads DTGVSQNPRHKITKRGQNVTFRCDPISEHNRLYWYRQTLGQGPEFLTYFQNEAQLEKSRLLSDRFSAERPKGSFSTLEIQRTEQGDSAMYLCASSRSGTDTQYFGPGTRLTVL.

The chain recombines TRBV9 with TRBJ1-2; the D gene is possibly TRBD1 (5 bases). Trimming shortened V by 3 bases and J by 2 bases, and 8 bases separated the two germline ends. The length of the CDR3 is 13 residues. The germline V gene encodes CDR1 SGDLS and CDR2 YYNGEE. The CDR3 nucleotides read TGTGCCAGCAGCGCCCACAGGAACTATGGCTACACCTTC. Its translation: CASSAHRNYGYTF. The full variable domain, rest sourced from reference TRBV9 and TRBJ1-2, is DSGVTQTPKHLITATGQRVTLRCSPRSGDLSVYWYQQSLDQGLQFLIQYYNGEERAKGNILERFSAQQFPDLHSELNLSSLELGDSALYFCASSAHRNYGYTFGSGTRLTVV.

The gene calls are TRBV6-1 and TRBJ2-5, with D possibly matching TRBD2 (6 bases). The germline V gene has CDR1 MNHNS and CDR2 SASEGT. The CDR3 covers 14 residues. Deletions cut 4 bases from V and 4 bases from J, with 13 bases between. The CDR3 DNA follows: TGTGCCAGCAGTGGTAGCGGTGCCCCAGAGACCCAGTACTTC. It translates to CASSGSGAPETQYF.

This clone was recorded a few times. The chain has TRBV4-1 and TRBJ1-5, with D perhaps matching TRBD1 (6 bases). This CDR3 comprises 15 residues. Germline V CDR1 and CDR2: MGHRA, YSYEKL. The germline V and J ends were trimmed by 1 base and 6 bases, with 13 bases remaining between them. CDR3: CASSQGSLGAQPQHF. The DNA for the CDR3 is TGCGCCAGCAGCCAAGGGAGTCTGGGGGCTCAGCCCCAGCATTTT.

This rearrangement joins TRBV27 to TRBJ1-2; D uncertain. V was pared by 4 bases and J by 8 bases, with 14 bases between. Germline values: CDR1 MNHEY, CDR2 SMNVEV (reference sequence). This CDR3 region has 13 residues. The chain's CDR3 is CASSSSGTGGYTF. The CDR3 DNA sequence: TGTGCCAGCAGTTCGTCAGGAACCGGCGGCTACACCTTC.